The 10 T cell receptor beta chains in this list originate from one sample, sequenced in a study of immune heterogeneity within non-small cell lung tumors. Bulk tumor genomic DNA served as template, at around 600 ng per sample. Several biopsies were collected from each primary tumor during surgery. They were spaced as far apart as possible within the tumor mass. Curative surgery was undertaken by patients, who had untreated, newly diagnosed non-small cell lung cancer. A multiplex PCR containing 32 V primers and 13 J primers was used to amplify TCR beta CDR3. TCRdb reanalysed the multiplex PCR reads using MiXCR and keeps one entry per CDR3 protein. The table lists some 10,000 distinct CDR3 sequences, 27% of them singletons. The sequencing sample was made of lung tumor tissue. All receptors come from a man aged 50 or older with non-small cell lung cancer.

This clonotype is medium-sized by share. The chain carries TRBV19 and TRBJ1-1; 12 bases are shared with TRBD1. This CDR3 comprises 16 residues. Germline V gene sequence: CDR1 LNHDA, CDR2 SQIVND (reference sequence). V gave up 3 bases and J gave up 1 base; unmatched junction bases: 3. The CDR3 region has the DNA TGTGCCAGTAGTATGGGACAGGGGGCGAGGAACACTGAAGCTTTCTTT. Its protein product is CASSMGQGARNTEAFF.

The count of this clonotype is one. This could be a read error, since a much larger clone is one nucleotide away. The rearrangement links TRBV12-3 or TRBV12-4 to TRBJ1-4; possibly TRBD1 for D (5 bases). The CDR3 is 12 amino acids. The CDR3 DNA reads TGTGCCAGCAGTTTAGGGGACGAAAGACTGTTTTTT. This codes for CASSLGDERLFF.

As regards this clonotype: A read error is possible here, since a much larger clone lies one base away. The CDR3 ends on some other residue instead of the conserved phenylalanine or tryptophan, so this is likely a read error. The rearrangement joins TRBV28 to TRBJ2-3; D not resolved. The germline V gene encodes CDR1 MDHEN and CDR2 SYDVKM. The germline V and J ends were trimmed by 2 bases and 2 bases, with 11 bases remaining between them. The CDR3 has 15 residues. Here the CDR3 DNA reads TGTGCCAGCAGTTTACCGACACAGATCACAGATACGCAGTATTCT. It is translated as CASSLPTQITDTQYS.

By its share, this clonotype is medium-sized. In DNA, the CDR3 is TGTGCCAGCAGTGAGACAGGGGCGAGTGAAAAACTGTTTTTT. Residues: CASSETGASEKLFF. This chain uses TRBV6-1 with TRBJ1-4; 8 bases align to TRBD1. J was trimmed by 7 bases and V by 3 bases; bases with no gene match: 4. Germline CDR1 is MNHNS and CDR2 is SASEGT. The CDR3 length is 14 residues.

This clonotype was recorded many times. V and J are TRBV5-1 and TRBJ2-1, with TRBD2 matching over 8 bases. The CDR3 spans 15 residues. Germline V gene data show CDR1 as SGHRS and CDR2 as YFSETQ. J was trimmed by 8 bases and V by 3 bases; bases with no gene match: 10. Written as DNA, the CDR3 is TGCGCCAGCAGCTGTCCAGCGGGGGTGTGCGATGAGCAGTTCTTC. As protein: CASSCPAGVCDEQFF.

This clonotype came up many times. This chain links TRBV29-1 with TRBJ1-2; unclear D gene. V shed 1 base and J shed 1 base, with 4 bases lying between them. Germline V gene data show CDR1 as SQVTM and CDR2 as ANQGSEA. The CDR3 sequence is 12 residues long. The CDR3 nucleotides are TGCAGCGTTGAAGCGGGTAACTATGGCTACACCTTC. It yields the protein CSVEAGNYGYTF. The whole variable domain, filled in from reference TRBV29-1 and TRBJ1-2, reads SAVISQKPSRDICQRGTSLTIQCQVDSQVTMMFWYRQQPGQSLTLIATANQGSEATYESGFVIDKFPISRPNLTFSTLTVSNMSPEDSSIYLCSVEAGNYGYTFGSGTRLTVV.

This chain connects TRBV10-3 to TRBJ2-1; 7 nucleotides agree with TRBD2. V gave up 9 bases and J gave up 5 bases; unmatched junction bases: 7. Germline CDR1 reads ENHRY; CDR2 reads SYGVKD. This CDR3 region has 13 residues. The CDR3 nucleotides read TGTGCCATTGAGGGAGCGGGGAACAATGAGCAGTTCTTC. It is translated as CAIEGAGNNEQFF.

Sample share makes this clonotype medium-sized. J is TRBJ2-3 and V is TRBV6-1; TRBD1 is a possible D gene (6 bases). CDR3 length: 14 amino acids. CDR1 is MNHNS and CDR2 is SASEGT in the germline V gene. Trimming took 6 bases from V and 4 from J, leaving 14 bases between them. The CDR3 loop is CASSRGFRADTQYF. CDR3 coding DNA: TGTGCCAGCAGCAGGGGATTTAGGGCAGATACGCAGTATTTT.

With regard to this clonotype: This may be a read error, as it is one base from a much larger clone. The rearrangement links TRBV6-2 or TRBV6-3 to TRBJ1-6; D is perhaps TRBD1 (5 bases). Germline CDR1 reads MNHEY; CDR2 reads SVGEGT. This CDR3 contains 14 residues. Here the CDR3 reads CASSYGAANSPVHF. The CDR3 DNA reads as TGTGCCAGCAGTTATGGGGCAGCCAATTCACCCGTCCACTTT.

A few counts support this clonotype. The chain is built from TRBV6-1 and TRBJ1-1; D perhaps matches TRBD1 (5 bases). The CDR3 contains 14 residues. Germline V lookup: CDR1 MNHNS, CDR2 SASEGT. V was trimmed by 5 bases and J by 4 bases, leaving 14 bases between them. The CDR3 is CASSILGGATEAFF. The DNA for the CDR3 is TGTGCCAGCAGTATCCTTGGGGGAGCCACTGAAGCTTTCTTT.